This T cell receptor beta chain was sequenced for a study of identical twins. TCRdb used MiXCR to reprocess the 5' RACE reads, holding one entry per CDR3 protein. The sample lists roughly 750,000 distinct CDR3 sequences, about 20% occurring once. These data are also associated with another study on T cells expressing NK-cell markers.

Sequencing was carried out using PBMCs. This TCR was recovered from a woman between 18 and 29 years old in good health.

The CDR3, as DNA: TGTGCCAGCAGGCGAGGGAGCGGGGGGTACAATGAGCAGTTCTTC. Amino acids: CASRRGSGGYNEQFF. The V and J genes are TRBV3-1 and TRBJ2-1, with TRBD2 identical over 9 bases. CDR1 and CDR2 (germline): LGHDT, YNNKEL (reference sequence). The CDR3 has 15 residues. Trimming took 6 bases from V and 4 from J; bases not matched to a gene: 7.